These 18 T cell receptor beta chains were all obtained from the same sample, sequenced in a study of follicular helper T cells after annual influenza vaccination. Only in-frame clones appear in the TCRdb table, and some are missing; sequencing was by immunoSEQ multiplex PCR. The sample yields some 9,600 clones, roughly 80% seen once. Time point indicated: 2015-2016 season, 7 days after influenza vaccination. This sample comprised CXCR5+ CD38- circulating T follicular helper cells from blood, obtained 7 days after influenza vaccination. Subset of the sample: circulating Tfh, non-naive CD4+CXCR5+PD-1+ (ICOS+CD38+ or ICOS-CD38-). The receptor source for this set is an adult who received the influenza vaccine.

CDR3 DNA: TGTGCCAGCAGTTTTTCCGGGGGAAACATTCAGTACTTC. Translated, it gives CASSFSGGNIQYF. The gene calls are TRBV27 and TRBJ2-4; tentatively, D is TRBD2 (6 bases). Germline V gene lookup returns CDR1 MNHEY and CDR2 SMNVEV (reference sequence). The CDR3 runs 13 residues. The V end lost 3 bases, the J end lost 6 bases, and 9 bases lay between the germline ends.

This clone has more than one count but fewer than ten. The chain uses TRBV6-5 and TRBJ2-7, with D tentatively TRBD2 (5 bases). V was shortened by 7 bases and J by 3 bases, with 19 bases between the two germline ends. The CDR3 spans 15 residues. Germline V gene lookup returns CDR1 MNHEY and CDR2 SVGAGI. CDR3: CASTIRRQAGYEQYF. Here the CDR3 DNA reads TGTGCCAGCACCATAAGGAGGCAGGCCGGCTACGAGCAGTACTTC.

This chain links TRBV5-1 with TRBJ2-7; 14 nucleotides align to TRBD2. In germline, CDR1 is SGHRS, CDR2 YFSETQ. This CDR3 contains 17 residues. V was pared by 3 bases and J by 6 bases, with 11 bases of the junction left unmatched. CDR3 sequence (DNA): TGCGCCAGCAGCTCCTACGCCCTCGGGACTAGCGGGGGCGAGCAGTACTTC. Protein product: CASSSYALGTSGGEQYF. Full variable domain (rest looked up from reference TRBV5-1 and TRBJ2-7): KAGVTQTPRYLIKTRGQQVTLSCSPISGHRSVSWYQQTPGQGLQFLFEYFSETQRNKGNFPGRFSGRQFSNSRSEMNVSTLELGDSALYLCASSSYALGTSGGEQYFGPGTRLTVT.

The chain recombines TRBV11-2 with TRBJ2-5; D is ambiguous. Germline CDR1 SGHAT, CDR2 FQNNGV. CDR3 length equals 12 residues. The germline V and J ends were trimmed by 2 bases and 9 bases, with 10 bases remaining between them. CDR3 coding DNA: TGTGCCAGCAGCTTACGGTTTGAGTCCCAGTACTTC. As protein: CASSLRFESQYF.

The CDR3 spells CAVSAGQGMVTEAFF. In DNA, the CDR3 is TGTGCCGTGTCGGCGGGACAGGGGATGGTCACTGAAGCTTTCTTT. The chain is built from TRBV19 and TRBJ1-1, with TRBD1 matching 10 bases. The CDR3 is 15 residues long. Germline trimming cut 11 bases from V and 4 bases from J; bases unmatched to any gene: 13. Germline-derived CDR1 and CDR2 are LNHDA and SQIVND (reference sequence).

The CDR3 DNA reads TGTGCCACCGTGACAGGGACGGGGACTGAAGCTTTCTTT. The encoded protein is CATVTGTGTEAFF. The rearrangement uses TRBV10-3 and TRBJ1-1; 7 bases align to TRBD1. Germline V gives CDR1 ENHRY, CDR2 SYGVKD. With 10 bases clipped from V and 5 bases from J, the junction kept 10 bases outside the gene matches. This CDR3 has 13 amino acids.

This chain joins TRBV7-2 and TRBJ2-1, with D possibly matching TRBD2 (6 bases). The V and J ends lost 1 base and 1 base respectively, with 20 bases between them. The CDR3 has 19 residues. Per germline, CDR1 SGHTA and CDR2 FQGNSA. The CDR3 here is CASSLEVGGRLGSYNEQFF. CDR3 in DNA: TGTGCCAGCAGCTTAGAAGTGGGGGGAAGGTTGGGTTCCTACAATGAGCAGTTCTTC.

The chain combines TRBV9 with TRBJ2-7; 7 bases are shared with TRBD1. CDR3 length equals 14 residues. From germline, CDR1 is SGDLS and CDR2 YYNGEE. J was trimmed by 2 bases and V by 0 bases; bases with no gene match: 2. CDR3 nucleotide sequence: TGTGCCAGCAGCGTAGGGCAGGGGGCCTACGAGCAGTACTTC. Translation: CASSVGQGAYEQYF. Full variable domain (missing parts from reference TRBV9 and TRBJ2-7): DSGVTQTPKHLITATGQRVTLRCSPRSGDLSVYWYQQSLDQGLQFLIQYYNGEERAKGNILERFSAQQFPDLHSELNLSSLELGDSALYFCASSVGQGAYEQYFGPGTRLTVT.

J is TRBJ2-4 and V is TRBV7-2; no reliable D call. The V gene lost 1 base and the J gene lost 7 bases, with 11 bases spanning the gap. The CDR3 consists of 14 residues. CDR1 and CDR2 from the germline V gene are SGHTA and FQGNSA. For the CDR3, the DNA is TGTGCCAGCAGCTTAGATAGCCGAATGAACATTCAGTACTTC. As protein: CASSLDSRMNIQYF.

This chain connects TRBV5-6 to TRBJ1-2; 8 bases fit TRBD1. V dropped 0 bases and J dropped 8; count of bases not matched to a gene: 6. The CDR3 loop spans 14 amino acids. The germline CDR1 and CDR2 sequences are SGHDT and YYEEEE. CDR3 bases: TGTGCCAGCAGCTTGGGAGGACAGGGTGAAGGCTACACCTTC. Its translation: CASSLGGQGEGYTF.

Only one count was recorded for this clone. The J gene is TRBJ2-1, the V gene TRBV7-2, with D maybe TRBD1 (6 bases). Germline loops: CDR1 SGHTA, CDR2 FQGNSA. V was shortened by 5 bases and J by 5 bases, with 16 bases between the two germline ends. The CDR3 consists of 15 residues. The CDR3 region has the DNA TGTGCCAGCAGCCGAACAGGGACGAGCAACAATGAGCAGTTCTTC. Amino acids: CASSRTGTSNNEQFF.

The chain couples TRBV30 to TRBJ2-7; a possible D gene is TRBD1 (5 bases). Trimming stripped 5 bases from V and 6 bases from J, with 26 bases between. CDR3 length: 16 residues. The germline V gene encodes CDR1 GTSNPN and CDR2 SVGIG (reference sequence). This chain's CDR3 is CAWGLGSQTDFSEQYF. The CDR3 coding sequence is TGTGCCTGGGGGCTTGGGTCTCAGACAGATTTCTCCGAGCAGTACTTC.

V is TRBV2 and J is TRBJ2-3; D gene unclear. Germline V gene data show CDR1 as SNHLY and CDR2 as FYNNEI. V was clipped by 0 bases and J by 1 base, with 5 bases between them. This CDR3 comprises 14 residues. The DNA of the CDR3 is TGTGCCAGCAGTGAAGCAGGGCGCACAGATACGCAGTATTTT. It yields the protein CASSEAGRTDTQYF.

The rearrangement uses TRBV29-1 and TRBJ1-1; 10 bases map to TRBD1. Trimming removed 1 base from V and 4 bases from J; junction bases left unmatched: 6. This CDR3 comprises 15 residues. Germline CDR1 is SQVTM and CDR2 is ANQGSEA. The CDR3 bases are TGCAGCGTTGAAGCCTTGGGGACAGGGGTCACTGAAGCTTTCTTT. It encodes CSVEALGTGVTEAFF. The full variable domain, with the rest looked up from reference TRBV29-1 and TRBJ1-1, is SAVISQKPSRDICQRGTSLTIQCQVDSQVTMMFWYRQQPGQSLTLIATANQGSEATYESGFVIDKFPISRPNLTFSTLTVSNMSPEDSSIYLCSVEALGTGVTEAFFGQGTRLTVV.

V and J are TRBV6-6 and TRBJ1-4; D gene ambiguous. Deletions cut 6 bases from V and 3 bases from J, with 11 bases between. Germline CDR1 MNHNY, CDR2 SVGAGI (reference sequence). The CDR3 covers 14 residues. The chain's CDR3 is CASRKGYANEKLFF. CDR3 coding DNA: TGTGCCAGCAGGAAAGGATATGCTAATGAAAAACTGTTTTTT.

This clone was found a few times. The J gene is TRBJ2-7, the V gene TRBV7-9, with D unclear. CDR1 is SEHNR, CDR2 FQNEAQ, per germline (reference sequence). Trimming cost V 2 bases and J 5 bases, with 4 bases left between them. This CDR3 has 11 residues. The CDR3, as DNA: TGTGCCAGCAGCTTAAGGGACGAGCAGTACTTC. Translated, it gives CASSLRDEQYF.

The chain uses TRBV25-1 and TRBJ1-2; D is uncertain. CDR1 and CDR2 (germline): MGHDK, SYGVNS. The CDR3 covers 14 residues. Trimming removed 7 bases from V and 4 bases from J, with 16 bases in between. The CDR3 region is CASTDLAGSYGYTF. CDR3 nucleotide sequence: TGTGCCAGCACCGATTTGGCAGGATCCTATGGCTACACCTTC.

The chain joins TRBV5-1 to TRBJ2-7; 9 nucleotides match TRBD2. Germline-derived CDR1 and CDR2 are SGHRS and YFSETQ. V dropped 4 bases and J dropped 0; count of bases not matched to a gene: 8. The CDR3 consists of 16 residues. The CDR3 bases are TGCGCCAGCAGCCGGACTAGCGCCACGAGCTCCTACGAGCAGTACTTC. This translates into CASSRTSATSSYEQYF.